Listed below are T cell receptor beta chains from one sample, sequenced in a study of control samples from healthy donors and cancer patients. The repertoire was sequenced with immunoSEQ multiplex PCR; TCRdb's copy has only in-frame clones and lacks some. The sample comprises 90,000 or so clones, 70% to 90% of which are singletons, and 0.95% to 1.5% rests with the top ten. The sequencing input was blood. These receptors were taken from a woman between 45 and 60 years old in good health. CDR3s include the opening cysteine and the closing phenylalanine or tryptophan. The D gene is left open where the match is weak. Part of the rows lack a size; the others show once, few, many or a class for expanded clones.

cdr3_nt: TGTGCCAGCAGCGTCCGGGACAGACAATACAATGAGCAGTTCTTC; cdr3_aa: CASSVRDRQYNEQFF; j_call: TRBJ2-1; d_call: TRBD1; v_call: TRBV9; clone_size: NA
cdr3_nt: TGTGCCAGTAGTGTGGCTCTCTCTCCTCCTTATGGCTACACCTTC; cdr3_aa: CASSVALSPPYGYTF; j_call: TRBJ1-2; d_call: NA; v_call: TRBV19; clone_size: once
cdr3_nt: TGTGCCAGCATGAGTAGGTGGATGAACACTGAAGCTTTCTTT; cdr3_aa: CASMSRWMNTEAFF; j_call: TRBJ1-1; d_call: NA; v_call: TRBV6-5; clone_size: NA
cdr3_nt: TGTGCCAGCAGCGTAGAGGGTAGCGCTTCCTACGAGCAGTACTTC; cdr3_aa: CASSVEGSASYEQYF; j_call: TRBJ2-7; d_call: NA; v_call: TRBV9; clone_size: NA
cdr3_nt: TGTGCCAGCAGCCCTGGGACTAGTTTGTACCAAGAGACCCAGTACTTC; cdr3_aa: CASSPGTSLYQETQYF; j_call: TRBJ2-5; d_call: TRBD2; v_call: TRBV11-3; clone_size: NA
cdr3_nt: TGTGCCAGCTCATCCCGGACAGGGGGCTACGAGCAGTACTTC; cdr3_aa: CASSSRTGGYEQYF; j_call: TRBJ2-7; d_call: TRBD1; v_call: TRBV18; clone_size: NA
cdr3_nt: TGTGCCAGCAGCAAAGGCAAGGGTCCGGTCGCCAAAAACATTCAGTACTTC; cdr3_aa: CASSKGKGPVAKNIQYF; j_call: TRBJ2-4; d_call: NA; v_call: TRBV21-1; clone_size: NA
cdr3_nt: TGCGCCAGCATGAGGGACCCCGTGAAGTCACCCCTCCACTTT; cdr3_aa: CASMRDPVKSPLHF; j_call: TRBJ1-6; d_call: NA; v_call: TRBV23-1; clone_size: NA
cdr3_nt: TGCGCCAGCAGCCAAGAGGACAGATATAATTCACCCCTCCACTTT; cdr3_aa: CASSQEDRYNSPLHF; j_call: TRBJ1-6; d_call: NA; v_call: TRBV4-1; clone_size: NA
cdr3_nt: TGTGCCAGCAGTACCGGACAGGGCGGTGATGGCTACACCTTC; cdr3_aa: CASSTGQGGDGYTF; j_call: TRBJ1-2; d_call: TRBD1; v_call: TRBV6-6; clone_size: NA
cdr3_nt: TGTGCCAGCAGCCTACAGGGTGGCACTGAAGCTTTCTTT; cdr3_aa: CASSLQGGTEAFF; j_call: TRBJ1-1; d_call: NA; v_call: TRBV7-9; clone_size: NA
cdr3_nt: TGTGCCGTCAACAGGGGAGTTGACACTGAAGCTTTCTTT; cdr3_aa: CAVNRGVDTEAFF; j_call: TRBJ1-1; d_call: TRBD1; v_call: TRBV7-2; clone_size: NA
cdr3_nt: TGTGCCAGCAGCTTAGGTTTTAGCAATCAGCCCCAGCATTTT; cdr3_aa: CASSLGFSNQPQHF; j_call: TRBJ1-5; d_call: NA; v_call: TRBV7-2; clone_size: NA
cdr3_nt: TGTGCCAGCTCACCACCGGGCTCCACAGATACGCAGTATTTT; cdr3_aa: CASSPPGSTDTQYF; j_call: TRBJ2-3; d_call: NA; v_call: TRBV18; clone_size: NA
cdr3_nt: TGTGCCAGCAGTGAAGGTACAAGCCATAATGAAAAACTGTTTTTT; cdr3_aa: CASSEGTSHNEKLFF; j_call: TRBJ1-4; d_call: NA; v_call: TRBV2; clone_size: few
cdr3_nt: TGTGCCAGCCTAACAGGACAAATACTTTACAATGAGCAGTTCTTC; cdr3_aa: CASLTGQILYNEQFF; j_call: TRBJ2-1; d_call: NA; v_call: TRBV2; clone_size: NA
cdr3_nt: TGCAGCGTTGAAGTGACGGCCTACGAGCAGTACTTC; cdr3_aa: CSVEVTAYEQYF; j_call: TRBJ2-7; d_call: NA; v_call: TRBV29-1; clone_size: NA
cdr3_nt: TGTGCCAGCAGAGACAGGGAGGACACTGAAGCTTTCTTT; cdr3_aa: CASRDREDTEAFF; j_call: TRBJ1-1; d_call: TRBD1; v_call: TRBV2; clone_size: once
cdr3_nt: TGTGCCAGCAGCGGGGAGCGGCACGAGCAGTACTTC; cdr3_aa: CASSGERHEQYF; j_call: TRBJ2-7; d_call: NA; v_call: TRBV9; clone_size: NA
cdr3_nt: TGTGCCAGCAGTTCCAACGAAGAGACCCAGTACTTC; cdr3_aa: CASSSNEETQYF; j_call: TRBJ2-5; d_call: NA; v_call: TRBV28; clone_size: NA
cdr3_nt: TGCGCCAGCAGCCGGACCCACGAGGGCTATGGCTACACCTTC; cdr3_aa: CASSRTHEGYGYTF; j_call: TRBJ1-2; d_call: NA; v_call: TRBV5-1; clone_size: NA
cdr3_nt: TGTGCCAGCAGTGAACTAAGCATAAATCAGCCCCAGCATTTT; cdr3_aa: CASSELSINQPQHF; j_call: TRBJ1-5; d_call: NA; v_call: TRBV6-1; clone_size: NA
cdr3_nt: TGTGCCATCAGTGGAACAGGGACGCCGATGGAACTGTTTTTT; cdr3_aa: CAISGTGTPMELFF; j_call: TRBJ1-4; d_call: NA; v_call: TRBV10-3; clone_size: NA
cdr3_nt: TGCGCCAGCAGCTTGGGTTCGGGGGTGGATACGCAGTATTTT; cdr3_aa: CASSLGSGVDTQYF; j_call: TRBJ2-3; d_call: NA; v_call: TRBV5-1; clone_size: NA
cdr3_nt: TGTGCCAGCAGTCAGGAGGGACAGAGCTACGAGCAGTACTTC; cdr3_aa: CASSQEGQSYEQYF; j_call: TRBJ2-7; d_call: NA; v_call: TRBV5-4; clone_size: few
cdr3_nt: TGTGCCAGCAGTTTCCGCTACAGAAACTATGGCTACACCTTC; cdr3_aa: CASSFRYRNYGYTF; j_call: TRBJ1-2; d_call: NA; v_call: TRBV28; clone_size: NA
cdr3_nt: TGTGCCAGCAGACTTACTTCGGGACAGGGGGGGGAGCAGTACTTC; cdr3_aa: CASRLTSGQGGEQYF; j_call: TRBJ2-7; d_call: TRBD1; v_call: TRBV5-8; clone_size: few
cdr3_nt: TGCGCCAGCAGCTTGGATTTCGGGCGGCTCAACACTGAAGCTTTCTTT; cdr3_aa: CASSLDFGRLNTEAFF; j_call: TRBJ1-1; d_call: NA; v_call: TRBV5-1; clone_size: NA
cdr3_nt: TGTGCCAGCAGTTTCCTCCCCAGAGGACAGGGCTATGGCTACACCTTC; cdr3_aa: CASSFLPRGQGYGYTF; j_call: TRBJ1-2; d_call: TRBD1; v_call: TRBV28; clone_size: NA
cdr3_nt: TGTGCCAGTACTAGCGGGGGGGCAGATACGCAGTATTTT; cdr3_aa: CASTSGGADTQYF; j_call: TRBJ2-3; d_call: TRBD2; v_call: TRBV19; clone_size: NA
cdr3_nt: TGTGCCAGTAGTTCCCGGGCCTTTACCAGCTATGGCTACACCTTC; cdr3_aa: CASSSRAFTSYGYTF; j_call: TRBJ1-2; d_call: NA; v_call: TRBV19; clone_size: NA
cdr3_nt: TGTGCCAGCAGCCAAGATATAACTTTGGACAGGGAAGGCTATGGCCACACCTTC; cdr3_aa: CASSQDITLDREGYGHTF; j_call: TRBJ1-2; d_call: TRBD1; v_call: TRBV4-2; clone_size: NA
cdr3_nt: TGCGCCAGCAGCCAAGTGTTTGCTACAAGGACCTGGTACTCTGGGGCCAACGTCCTGACTTTC; cdr3_aa: CASSQVFATRTWYSGANVLTF; j_call: TRBJ2-6; d_call: NA; v_call: TRBV4-3; clone_size: NA
cdr3_nt: TGTGCCAGCAGCGTAGGGGACAGCCGACCAAATGAAAAACTGTTTTTT; cdr3_aa: CASSVGDSRPNEKLFF; j_call: TRBJ1-4; d_call: TRBD1; v_call: TRBV9; clone_size: NA
cdr3_nt: TGTGCCAGCAGCTCCCTCGGGGGACCTAACTATGGCTACACCTTC; cdr3_aa: CASSSLGGPNYGYTF; j_call: TRBJ1-2; d_call: NA; v_call: TRBV14; clone_size: NA
cdr3_nt: TGTGCCAGCAGCTTAAAGCCGACTAGCGGGGGGCTTTACAATGAGCAGTTCTTC; cdr3_aa: CASSLKPTSGGLYNEQFF; j_call: TRBJ2-1; d_call: TRBD2; v_call: TRBV7-7; clone_size: NA
cdr3_nt: TGTGCCAGCTCACCAGGCACCAACACCGGGGAGCTGTTTTTT; cdr3_aa: CASSPGTNTGELFF; j_call: TRBJ2-2; d_call: NA; v_call: TRBV18; clone_size: NA
cdr3_nt: TGTGCCAGTAGTGCCACAGGAACCTACAATGAGCAGTTCTTC; cdr3_aa: CASSATGTYNEQFF; j_call: TRBJ2-1; d_call: NA; v_call: TRBV19; clone_size: NA
cdr3_nt: TGTGCCAGCAGTCAAAGTCTAATAGGGGAATATAGCAATCAGCCCCAGCATTTT; cdr3_aa: CASSQSLIGEYSNQPQHF; j_call: TRBJ1-5; d_call: NA; v_call: TRBV2; clone_size: NA
cdr3_nt: TGTGCCAGCAGCGGGGGGACAGGTGCAAGCGAGCAGTACTTC; cdr3_aa: CASSGGTGASEQYF; j_call: TRBJ2-7; d_call: TRBD1; v_call: TRBV9; clone_size: NA
cdr3_nt: TGTGCCAGCAGCTTAGCGACCCAATCTTTACAGGGGGCGCCCACCTTC; cdr3_aa: CASSLATQSLQGAPTF; j_call: TRBJ1-2; d_call: TRBD1; v_call: TRBV7-9; clone_size: NA